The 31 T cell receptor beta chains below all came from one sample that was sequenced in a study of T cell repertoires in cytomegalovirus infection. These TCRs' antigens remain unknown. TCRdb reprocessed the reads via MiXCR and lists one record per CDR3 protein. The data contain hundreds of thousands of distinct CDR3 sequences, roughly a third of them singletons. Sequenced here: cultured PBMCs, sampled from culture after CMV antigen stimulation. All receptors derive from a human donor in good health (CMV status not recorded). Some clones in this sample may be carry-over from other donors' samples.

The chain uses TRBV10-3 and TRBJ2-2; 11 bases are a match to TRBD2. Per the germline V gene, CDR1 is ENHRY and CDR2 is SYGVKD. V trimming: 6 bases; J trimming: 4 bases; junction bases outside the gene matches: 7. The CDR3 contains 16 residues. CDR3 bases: TGTGCCATCAGCGTCCGTAGCGGGAGGGGCACCGGGGAGCTGTTTTTT. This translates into CAISVRSGRGTGELFF.

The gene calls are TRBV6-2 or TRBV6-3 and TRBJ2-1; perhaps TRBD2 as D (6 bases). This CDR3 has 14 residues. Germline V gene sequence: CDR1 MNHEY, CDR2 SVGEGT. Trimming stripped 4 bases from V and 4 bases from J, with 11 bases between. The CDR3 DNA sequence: TGTGCCAGCAGTTTGGCGGAGGGGTACAATGAGCAGTTCTTC. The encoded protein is CASSLAEGYNEQFF.

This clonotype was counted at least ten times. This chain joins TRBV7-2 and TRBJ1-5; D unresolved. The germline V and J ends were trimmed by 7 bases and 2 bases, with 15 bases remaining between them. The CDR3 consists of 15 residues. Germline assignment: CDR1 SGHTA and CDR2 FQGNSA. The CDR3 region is CASTFEPRGNQPQHF. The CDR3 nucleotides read TGTGCCAGCACCTTTGAGCCCCGGGGCAATCAGCCCCAGCATTTT.

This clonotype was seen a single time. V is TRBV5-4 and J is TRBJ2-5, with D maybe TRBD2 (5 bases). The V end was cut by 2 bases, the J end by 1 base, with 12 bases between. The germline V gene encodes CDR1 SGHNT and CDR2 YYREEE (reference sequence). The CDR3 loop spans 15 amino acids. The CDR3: CASSFRLAGQETQYF. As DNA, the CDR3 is TGTGCCAGCAGCTTTAGACTCGCGGGCCAAGAGACCCAGTACTTC.

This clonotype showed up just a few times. The CDR3 bases are TGTGCCAGCAGTTACTCGATCGGCTACGAGCAGTACTTC. It codes for CASSYSIGYEQYF. The V and J genes are TRBV6-5 and TRBJ2-7; D is uncertain. The CDR3 has 13 amino acids. Germline V lookup: CDR1 MNHEY, CDR2 SVGAGI. Trimming removed 0 bases from V and 3 bases from J, with 6 bases in between.

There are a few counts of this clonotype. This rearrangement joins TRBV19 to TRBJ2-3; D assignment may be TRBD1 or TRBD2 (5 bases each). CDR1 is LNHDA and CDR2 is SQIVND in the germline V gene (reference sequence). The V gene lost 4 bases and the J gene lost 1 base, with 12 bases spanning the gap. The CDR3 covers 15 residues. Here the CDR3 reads CASSTPVGGTDTQYF. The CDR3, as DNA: TGTGCCAGTAGTACCCCCGTGGGGGGCACAGATACGCAGTATTTT.

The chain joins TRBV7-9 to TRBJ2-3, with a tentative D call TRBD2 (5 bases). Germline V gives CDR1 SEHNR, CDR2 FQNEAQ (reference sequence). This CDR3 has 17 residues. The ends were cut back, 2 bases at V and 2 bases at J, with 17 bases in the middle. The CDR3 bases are TGTGCCAGCAGCTTAAGTCGGACGGCGGGTATCACAGATACGCAGTATTTT. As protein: CASSLSRTAGITDTQYF. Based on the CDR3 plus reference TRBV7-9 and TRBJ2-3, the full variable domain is DTGVSQNPRHKITKRGQNVTFRCDPISEHNRLYWYRQTLGQGPEFLTYFQNEAQLEKSRLLSDRFSAERPKGSFSTLEIQRTEQGDSAMYLCASSLSRTAGITDTQYFGPGTRLTVL.

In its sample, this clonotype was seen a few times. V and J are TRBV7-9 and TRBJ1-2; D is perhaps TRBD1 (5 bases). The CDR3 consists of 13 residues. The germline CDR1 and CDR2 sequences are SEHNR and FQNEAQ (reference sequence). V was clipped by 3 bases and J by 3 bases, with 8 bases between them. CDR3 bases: TGTGCCAGCAGCTTTTCGACAGACTATGGCTACACCTTC. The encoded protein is CASSFSTDYGYTF.

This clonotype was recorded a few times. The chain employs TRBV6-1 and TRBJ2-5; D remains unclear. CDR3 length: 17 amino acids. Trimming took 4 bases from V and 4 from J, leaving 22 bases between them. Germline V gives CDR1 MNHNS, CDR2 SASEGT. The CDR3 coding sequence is TGTGCCAGCAGTGCGCACTACAGCGCCCGGACGATAGAGACCCAGTACTTC. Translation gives CASSAHYSARTIETQYF.

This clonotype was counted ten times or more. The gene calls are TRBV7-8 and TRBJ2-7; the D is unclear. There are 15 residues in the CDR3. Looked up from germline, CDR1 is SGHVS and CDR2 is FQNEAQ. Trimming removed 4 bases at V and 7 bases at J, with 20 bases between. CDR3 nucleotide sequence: TGTGCCAGCAGCTACAACTCACCGGCCCGAGGTGAGCAGTACTTC. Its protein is CASSYNSPARGEQYF. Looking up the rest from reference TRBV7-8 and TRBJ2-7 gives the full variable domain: GAGVSQSPRYKVAKRGQDVALRCDPISGHVSLFWYQQALGQGPEFLTYFQNEAQLDKSGLPSDRFFAERPEGSVSTLKIQRTQQEDSAVYLCASSYNSPARGEQYFGPGTRLTVT.

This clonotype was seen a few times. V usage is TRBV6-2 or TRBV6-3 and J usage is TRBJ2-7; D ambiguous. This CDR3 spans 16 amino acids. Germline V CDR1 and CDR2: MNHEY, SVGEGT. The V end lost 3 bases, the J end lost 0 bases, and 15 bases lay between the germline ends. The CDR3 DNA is TGTGCCAGCAGTTATTCCGGTCAGCTCCTCTCCTACGAGCAGTACTTC. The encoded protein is CASSYSGQLLSYEQYF.

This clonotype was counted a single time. The CDR3 loop reads CASSVQGAVYNEQFF. CDR3 sequence (DNA): TGTGCCAGTAGTGTACAGGGGGCGGTCTACAATGAGCAGTTCTTC. The chain uses TRBV19 and TRBJ2-1; 9 positions agree with TRBD1. Germline trimming cut 5 bases from V and 3 bases from J; bases unmatched to any gene: 5. There are 15 residues in the CDR3. Per germline, CDR1 LNHDA and CDR2 SQIVND (reference sequence).

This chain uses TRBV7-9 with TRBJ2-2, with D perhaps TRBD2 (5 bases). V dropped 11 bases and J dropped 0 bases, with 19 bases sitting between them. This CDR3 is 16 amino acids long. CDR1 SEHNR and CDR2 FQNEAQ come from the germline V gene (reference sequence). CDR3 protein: CARLTIAGSNTGELFF. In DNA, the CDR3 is TGTGCCCGATTAACTATCGCGGGTTCGAACACCGGGGAGCTGTTTTTT.

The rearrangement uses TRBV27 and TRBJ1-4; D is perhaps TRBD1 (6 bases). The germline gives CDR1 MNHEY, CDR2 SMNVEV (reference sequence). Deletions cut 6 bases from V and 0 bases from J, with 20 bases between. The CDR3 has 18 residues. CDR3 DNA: TGTGCCAGCAGACCAACCGGACAGAGGGAAGCAACTAATGAAAAACTGTTTTTT. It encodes CASRPTGQREATNEKLFF.

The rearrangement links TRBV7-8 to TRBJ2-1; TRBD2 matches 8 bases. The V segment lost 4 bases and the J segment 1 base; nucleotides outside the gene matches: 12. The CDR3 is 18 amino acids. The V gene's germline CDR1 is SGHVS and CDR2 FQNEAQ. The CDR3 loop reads CASSYPGRSGSSYNEQFF. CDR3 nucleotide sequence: TGTGCCAGCAGCTATCCCGGACGAAGCGGGAGTTCCTACAATGAGCAGTTCTTC.

Here the CDR3 reads CASSLQTGVYGYTF. The DNA of the CDR3 is TGTGCCAGCAGCTTACAGACAGGGGTCTATGGCTACACCTTC. The gene calls are TRBV7-9 and TRBJ1-2; the match to TRBD1 covers 8 bases. Germline CDR1 is SEHNR and CDR2 is FQNEAQ (reference sequence). V was pared by 2 bases and J by 4 bases, with 3 bases of the junction left unmatched. The CDR3 has 14 residues.

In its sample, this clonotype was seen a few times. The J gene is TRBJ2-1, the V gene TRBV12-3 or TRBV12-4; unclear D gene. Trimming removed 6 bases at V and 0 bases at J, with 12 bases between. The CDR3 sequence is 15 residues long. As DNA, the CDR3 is TGTGCCAGCAGGAACACCGAAGACTCCTACAATGAGCAGTTCTTC. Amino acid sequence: CASRNTEDSYNEQFF.

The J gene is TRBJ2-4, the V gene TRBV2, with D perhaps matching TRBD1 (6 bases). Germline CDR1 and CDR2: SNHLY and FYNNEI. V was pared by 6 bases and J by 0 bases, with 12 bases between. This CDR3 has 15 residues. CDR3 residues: CASRRGTIAKNIQYF. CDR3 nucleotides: TGTGCCAGCAGGAGGGGGACAATAGCCAAAAACATTCAGTACTTC. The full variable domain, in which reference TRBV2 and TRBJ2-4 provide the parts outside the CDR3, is EPEVTQTPSHQVTQMGQEVILRCVPISNHLYFYWYRQILGQKVEFLVSFYNNEISEKSEIFDDQFSVERPDGSNFTLKIRSTKLEDSAMYFCASRRGTIAKNIQYFGAGTRLSVL.

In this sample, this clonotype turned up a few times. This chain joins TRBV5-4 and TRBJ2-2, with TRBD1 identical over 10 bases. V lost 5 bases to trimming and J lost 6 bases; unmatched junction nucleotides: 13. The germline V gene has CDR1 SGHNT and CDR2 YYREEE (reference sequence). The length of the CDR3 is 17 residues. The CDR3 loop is CASRKNRDRGIAGELFF. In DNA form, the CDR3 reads TGTGCCAGCAGAAAAAACCGGGACAGGGGTATAGCCGGGGAGCTGTTTTTT.

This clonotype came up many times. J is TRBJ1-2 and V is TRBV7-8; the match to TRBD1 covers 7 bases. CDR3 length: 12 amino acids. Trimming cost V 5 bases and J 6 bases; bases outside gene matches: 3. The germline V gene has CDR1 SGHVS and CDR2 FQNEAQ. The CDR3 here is CASSAQGNGYTF. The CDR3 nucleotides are TGTGCCAGCAGCGCACAGGGGAATGGCTACACCTTC.

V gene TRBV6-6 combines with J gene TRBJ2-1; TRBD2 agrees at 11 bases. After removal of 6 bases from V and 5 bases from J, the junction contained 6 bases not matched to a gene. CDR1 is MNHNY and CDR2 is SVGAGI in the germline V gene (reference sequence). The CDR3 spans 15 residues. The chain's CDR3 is CASRNRLAGNNEQFF. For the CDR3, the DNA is TGTGCCAGCAGAAACCGACTAGCGGGAAACAATGAGCAGTTCTTC.

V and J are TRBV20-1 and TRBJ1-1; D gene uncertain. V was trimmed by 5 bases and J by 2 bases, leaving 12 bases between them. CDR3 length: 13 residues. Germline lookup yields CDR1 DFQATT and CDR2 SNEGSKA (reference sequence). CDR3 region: CSALPTANTEAFF. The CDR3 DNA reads TGCAGTGCTTTACCAACAGCCAACACTGAAGCTTTCTTT.

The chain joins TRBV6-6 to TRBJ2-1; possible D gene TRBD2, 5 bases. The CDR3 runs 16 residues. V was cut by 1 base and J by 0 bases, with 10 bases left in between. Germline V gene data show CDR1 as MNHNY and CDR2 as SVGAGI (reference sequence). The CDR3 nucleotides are TGTGCCAGCAGTTACTTAGGACTCAACTCCTACAATGAGCAGTTCTTC. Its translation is CASSYLGLNSYNEQFF.

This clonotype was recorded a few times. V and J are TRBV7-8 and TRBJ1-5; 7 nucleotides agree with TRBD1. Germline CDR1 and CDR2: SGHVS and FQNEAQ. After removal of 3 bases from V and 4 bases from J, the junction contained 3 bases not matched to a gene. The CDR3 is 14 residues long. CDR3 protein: CASSFGTANQPQHF. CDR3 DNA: TGTGCCAGCAGCTTCGGGACAGCGAATCAGCCCCAGCATTTT.

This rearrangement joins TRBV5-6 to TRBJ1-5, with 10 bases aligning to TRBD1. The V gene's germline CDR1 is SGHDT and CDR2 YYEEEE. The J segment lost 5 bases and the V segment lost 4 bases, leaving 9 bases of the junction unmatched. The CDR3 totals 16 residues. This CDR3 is CASSGGQGLLDQPQHF. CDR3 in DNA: TGTGCCAGCAGCGGGGGACAGGGGTTGCTCGATCAGCCCCAGCATTTT.

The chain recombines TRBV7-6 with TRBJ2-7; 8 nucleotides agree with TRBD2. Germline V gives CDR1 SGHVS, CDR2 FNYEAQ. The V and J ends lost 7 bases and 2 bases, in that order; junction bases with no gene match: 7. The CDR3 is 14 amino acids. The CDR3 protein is CASTGGGAPYEQYF. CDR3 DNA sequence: TGTGCCAGCACCGGGGGGGGGGCCCCCTACGAGCAGTACTTC. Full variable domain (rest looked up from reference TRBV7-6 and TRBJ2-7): GAGVSQSPRYKVTKRGQDVALRCDPISGHVSLYWYRQALGQGPEFLTYFNYEAQQDKSGLPNDRFSAERPEGSISTLTIQRTEQRDSAMYRCASTGGGAPYEQYFGPGTRLTVT.

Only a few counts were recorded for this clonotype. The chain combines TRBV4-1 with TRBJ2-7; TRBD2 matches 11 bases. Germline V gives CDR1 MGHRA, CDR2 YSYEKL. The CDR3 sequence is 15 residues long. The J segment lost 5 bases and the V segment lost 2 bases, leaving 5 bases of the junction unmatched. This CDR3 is CASSQTSGSSNEQYF. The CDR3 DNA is TGCGCCAGCAGCCAAACTAGCGGGAGTAGCAACGAGCAGTACTTC.

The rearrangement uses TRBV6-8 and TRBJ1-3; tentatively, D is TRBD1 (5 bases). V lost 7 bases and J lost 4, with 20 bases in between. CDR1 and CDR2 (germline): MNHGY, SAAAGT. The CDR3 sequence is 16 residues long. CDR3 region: CASIPADGTLGNTIYF. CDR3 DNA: TGTGCCAGCATTCCTGCCGACGGGACGCTGGGAAACACCATATATTTT.

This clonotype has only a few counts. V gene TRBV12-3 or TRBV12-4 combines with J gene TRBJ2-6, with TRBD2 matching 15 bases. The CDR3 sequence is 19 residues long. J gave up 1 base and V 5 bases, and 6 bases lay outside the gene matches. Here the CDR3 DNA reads TGTGCCAGCAGTAAGGGACTAGCGGGGGGTACGTCTGGGGCCAACGTCCTGACTTTC. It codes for CASSKGLAGGTSGANVLTF.

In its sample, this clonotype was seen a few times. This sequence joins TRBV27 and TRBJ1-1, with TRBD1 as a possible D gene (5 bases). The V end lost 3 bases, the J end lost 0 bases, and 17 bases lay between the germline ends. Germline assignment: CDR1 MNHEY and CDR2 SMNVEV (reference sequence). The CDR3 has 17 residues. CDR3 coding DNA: TGTGCCAGCAGTTTCCTGATTGGGGGAGAGGTGAACACTGAAGCTTTCTTT. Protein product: CASSFLIGGEVNTEAFF.

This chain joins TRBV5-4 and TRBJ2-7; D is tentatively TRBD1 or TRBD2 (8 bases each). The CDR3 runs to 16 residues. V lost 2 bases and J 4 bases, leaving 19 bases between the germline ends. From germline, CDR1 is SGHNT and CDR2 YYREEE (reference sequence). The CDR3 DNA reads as TGTGCCAGCAGCTTCGGGGGGGGCAGGGGGCAATACGAGCAGTACTTC. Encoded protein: CASSFGGGRGQYEQYF.